The source of this T cell receptor (beta chain) is a study of identical twins. TCRdb fed the 5' RACE reads into MiXCR, producing one record per CDR3 protein. The data contain 700,000 or so distinct CDR3 sequences, approximately 22% of them singletons. The sample also formed part of further work on T cells expressing NK-cell markers.

The sequenced material came from PBMCs. The clonotype comes from a woman in her late teens or twenties in good health.

The CDR3 here is CSASGIPSYEQYF. For the CDR3, the DNA is TGCAGTGCTAGCGGGATCCCCTCCTACGAGCAGTACTTC. This chain uses TRBV20-1 with TRBJ2-7; possible D gene TRBD2, 5 bases. Trimming took 3 bases from V and 0 from J, leaving 9 bases between them. Germline CDR1 and CDR2: DFQATT and SNEGSKA (reference sequence). This CDR3 comprises 13 residues.